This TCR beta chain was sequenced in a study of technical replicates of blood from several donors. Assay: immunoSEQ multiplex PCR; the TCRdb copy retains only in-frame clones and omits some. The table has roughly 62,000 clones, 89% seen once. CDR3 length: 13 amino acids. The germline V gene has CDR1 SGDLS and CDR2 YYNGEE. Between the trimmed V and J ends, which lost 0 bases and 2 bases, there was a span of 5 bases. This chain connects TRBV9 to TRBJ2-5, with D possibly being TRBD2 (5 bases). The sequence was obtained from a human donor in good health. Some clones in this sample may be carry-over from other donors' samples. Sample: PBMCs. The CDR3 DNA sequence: TGTGCCAGCAGCGTAGGAGGGCAAGAGACCCAGTACTTC. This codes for CASSVGGQETQYF.